One and the same sample provided the 10 T cell receptor beta chains below, sequenced in a study of cytomegalovirus exposure and HLA in healthy donors. Both 60 Vbeta primers and 13 Jbeta primers went into the PCR. Libraries were prepared by immunoSEQ multiplex PCR; TCRdb keeps only in-frame clonotypes and omits some of them. The sample holds 100,000 to 150,000 clones, about 80% seen once. The sample comprised PBMCs. The receptors shown here come from a woman aged 45-60 years in good health and CMV-seropositive.

V is TRBV30 and J is TRBJ2-3; the match to TRBD2 covers 11 bases. V shed 3 bases, J shed 4 bases, and the junction held 9 bases outside the gene matches. The CDR3 length is 16 residues. The V gene's germline CDR1 is GTSNPN and CDR2 SVGIG (reference sequence). Here the CDR3 reads CAWSFLAGGGADTQYF. The CDR3 region has the DNA TGTGCCTGGAGCTTTCTAGCGGGGGGTGGGGCAGATACGCAGTATTTT.

As for this clone: The same CDR3 also results from other DNA sequences found in this sample. V usage is TRBV6-5 and J usage is TRBJ1-1; perhaps TRBD1 as D (5 bases). Germline V gene sequence: CDR1 MNHEY, CDR2 SVGAGI. The CDR3 has 14 residues. The ends were cut back, 0 bases at V and 1 base at J, with 6 bases in the middle. CDR3 coding DNA: TGTGCCAGCAGTTACTCGGGGGGGAACACTGAAGCTTTCTTT. This codes for CASSYSGGNTEAFF.

The rearrangement uses TRBV6-5 and TRBJ1-1; maybe TRBD1 (5 bases). The CDR3 length is 11 residues. The ends were cut back, 6 bases at V and 10 bases at J, with 12 bases in the middle. Looked up from germline, CDR1 is MNHEY and CDR2 is SVGAGI. Here the CDR3 reads CASSRRGRAFF. CDR3 nucleotides: TGTGCCAGCAGCCGGAGGGGTCGAGCTTTCTTT.

This sequence joins TRBV23-1 and TRBJ2-7; 9 bases match TRBD2. TRBV23-1 counts as an open reading frame of uncertain function. This CDR3 is built from 18 residues. The trim removed 8 bases at V and 2 bases at J, leaving 19 bases unmatched. The CDR3 protein is CASRPRGSVERGAYEQYF. The CDR3, as DNA: TGCGCCAGCCGACCGAGGGGGAGCGTGGAGCGGGGGGCCTACGAGCAGTACTTC.

This clone has a single count. The V and J genes are TRBV9 and TRBJ1-4, with D perhaps TRBD1 (5 bases). The CDR3 consists of 15 residues. V was shortened by 4 bases and J by 7 bases, with 17 bases between the two germline ends. CDR1 is SGDLS, CDR2 YYNGEE, per germline. CDR3 region: CASSTQGNQGEKLFF. The CDR3 coding sequence is TGTGCCAGCAGCACGCAGGGAAATCAGGGTGAAAAACTGTTTTTT.

J is TRBJ1-3 and V is TRBV18; 9 nucleotides line up with TRBD1. Germline V lookup: CDR1 KGHSH, CDR2 LQKENI. There are 16 residues in the CDR3. Trimming at V came to 6 bases and at J to 1 base, leaving 7 bases not matched to a gene. CDR3 residues: CASSNTGGASGNTIYF. The CDR3 DNA reads TGTGCCAGCTCTAACACAGGGGGCGCTTCTGGAAACACCATATATTTT. The entire variable domain, with the rest obtained from reference TRBV18 and TRBJ1-3, is as follows: NAGVMQNPRHLVRRRGQEARLRCSPMKGHSHVYWYRQLPEEGLKFMVYLQKENIIDESGMPKERFSAEFPKEGPSILRIQQVVRGDSAAYFCASSNTGGASGNTIYFGEGSWLTVV.

V gene TRBV18 combines with J gene TRBJ1-2; D not resolved. The V end was cut by 6 bases, the J end by 4 bases, with 18 bases between. Germline CDR1 is KGHSH and CDR2 is LQKENI. There are 15 residues in the CDR3. Here the CDR3 reads CASSYGEGPFYGYTF. In DNA form, the CDR3 reads TGTGCCAGCTCTTACGGAGAGGGTCCTTTCTATGGCTACACCTTC. Using reference TRBV18 and TRBJ1-2 for the parts outside the CDR3, the full variable domain is NAGVMQNPRHLVRRRGQEARLRCSPMKGHSHVYWYRQLPEEGLKFMVYLQKENIIDESGMPKERFSAEFPKEGPSILRIQQVVRGDSAAYFCASSYGEGPFYGYTFGSGTRLTVV.

The gene calls are TRBV5-1 and TRBJ1-1; weak D call: TRBD1 (6 bases). The length of the CDR3 is 13 residues. Germline CDR1 and CDR2: SGHRS and YFSETQ. Trimming removed 8 bases from V and 1 base from J, with 12 bases in between. The DNA of the CDR3 is TGCGCCAGTCGACAGGATTCGAACACTGAAGCTTTCTTT. It translates to CASRQDSNTEAFF.

V is TRBV21-1 and J is TRBJ1-4. TRBV21-1 is listed as a pseudogene. The CDR3 is 15 residues long. Written as DNA, the CDR3 is TGTGCCAGCAGCAAAGGGAGGGGAGAGGGAGAAAAACTGTTTTTT. Translation: CASSKGRGEGEKLFF.

The rearrangement joins TRBV2 to TRBJ2-7; 11 bases map to TRBD2. The CDR3 runs to 15 residues. Trimming removed 7 bases from V and 3 bases from J; junction bases left unmatched: 8. Germline values: CDR1 SNHLY, CDR2 FYNNEI. The CDR3 is CASTISGGDFYEQYF. Written as DNA, the CDR3 is TGTGCCAGCACCATTAGCGGGGGGGACTTCTACGAGCAGTACTTC.